This T cell receptor (beta chain) derives from a study of blood T cell repertoires in COVID-19. Study-level background: In each case, the material was cDNA or gDNA derived from T cells, B-cell-depleted T cells, or PBMCs.

Authors' data handling: By means of reference gene primer amplification, nucleated cell counts were estimated. Profiling relied on immunoSEQ multiplex PCR, and the TCRdb table lists in-frame clones only, not all of them. V, J and clone size reflect that table, while D and trimming were determined from the DNA. The sample has about 240,000 clones, approximately 90% seen once. Germline CDR1 and CDR2: LNHDA and SQIVND (reference sequence). Trimming took 3 bases from V and 5 from J, leaving 11 bases between them. The CDR3 consists of 14 residues. Source material: peripheral blood. The clonotype originates from a man between 60 and 70 years old who had recovered from COVID-19. The chain is built from TRBV19 and TRBJ2-1, with D unclear. The DNA for the CDR3 is TGTGCCAGTAGTATTAGTGGCGGCAACAATGAGCAGTTCTTC. It specifies CASSISGGNNEQFF.